This T cell receptor (beta chain) derives from a study of vaccination and CD4 T cells after COVID-19. Study-level background: Spike peptides, overlapping and drawn from SARS-CoV-2, HCoV-NL63, HCoV-OC43 and HCoV-229E, were used to stimulate cells. Control wells got either CEFX epitopes, HIV-1 Nef peptides, or no peptide at all.

Points on this clonotype: What it binds is not known. An end of the junction differs from the germline gene, which may be a read error.

Treatment indicated: roughly 11-day PBMC culture with coronavirus spike peptide pools or control peptides (ViraFEST assay). The PCR-positive dates, March through December 2020, came before the US Alpha, Beta and Delta variants. Oncomine TCR Beta short-read sequencing was applied to DNA from cultured CD4+ T cells. TCRdb reprocessed the PCR reads via MiXCR and lists one record per CDR3 protein. The sample has roughly 16,000 distinct CDR3 sequences; roughly 28% are singletons. This CDR3 region has 21 residues. Germline CDR1 is SSHAT and CDR2 is FNYEAQ (reference sequence). V is TRBV7-7 and J is TRBJ1-5, with D possibly matching TRBD1 (6 bases). This receptor was obtained from a human donor with COVID-19. Input material: cultured CD4+ T cells from blood. CDR3 region: CASSSPIPRPGHPFSNQPQHF. DNA for the CDR3: TGTGCTAGCAGCTCCCCCATCCCACGACCGGGACATCCTTTTAGCAATCAGCCCCAGCATTTT.